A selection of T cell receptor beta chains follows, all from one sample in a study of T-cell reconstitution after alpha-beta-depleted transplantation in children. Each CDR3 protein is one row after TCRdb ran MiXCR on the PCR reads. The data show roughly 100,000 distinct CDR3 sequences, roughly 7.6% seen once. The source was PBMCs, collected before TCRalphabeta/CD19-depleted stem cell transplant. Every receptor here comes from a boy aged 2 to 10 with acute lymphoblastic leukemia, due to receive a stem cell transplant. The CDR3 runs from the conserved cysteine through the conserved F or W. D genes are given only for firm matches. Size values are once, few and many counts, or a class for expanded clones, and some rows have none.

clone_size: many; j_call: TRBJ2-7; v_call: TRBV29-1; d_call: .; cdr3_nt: TGCAGCGTTGAAGACTTGGGCTACGAGCAGTACTTC; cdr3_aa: CSVEDLGYEQYF
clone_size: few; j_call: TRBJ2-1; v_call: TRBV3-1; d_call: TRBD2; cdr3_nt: TGTGCCAGCAGGGAAGGACTAGCGGGGGACAATGAGCAGTTCTTC; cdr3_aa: CASREGLAGDNEQFF
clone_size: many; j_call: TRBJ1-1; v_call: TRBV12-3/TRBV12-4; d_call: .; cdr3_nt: TGTGCCAGCAGTTCTAACAGGGACTCAGTGGCTTTCTTT; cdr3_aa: CASSSNRDSVAFF
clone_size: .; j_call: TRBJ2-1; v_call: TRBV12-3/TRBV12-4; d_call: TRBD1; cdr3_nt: TGTGCCAGCAGTCCGATCGGGACAGGTTTCAATGAGCAGTTCTTC; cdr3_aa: CASSPIGTGFNEQFF
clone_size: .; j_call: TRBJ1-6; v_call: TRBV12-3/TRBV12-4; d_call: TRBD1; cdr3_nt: TGTGCCAGCAGTGTCGGGCCCTGGGACAGGGAGAATTCACCCCTCCACTTT; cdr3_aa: CASSVGPWDRENSPLHF
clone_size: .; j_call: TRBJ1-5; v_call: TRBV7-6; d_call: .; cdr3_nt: TGTGCCAGCAGCTTATACTTGGGGGGTGATCAGCCCCAGCATTTT; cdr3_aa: CASSLYLGGDQPQHF
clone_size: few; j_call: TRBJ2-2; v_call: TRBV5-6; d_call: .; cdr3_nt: TGTGCCAGCAGCTTTTATTGGGGAGTCTCGAACACCGGGGAGCTGTTTTTT; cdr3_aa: CASSFYWGVSNTGELFF
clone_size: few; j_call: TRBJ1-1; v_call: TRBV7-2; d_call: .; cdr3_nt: TGTGCCGGTAAACGGGAACCTAGCACTGAAGCTTTCTTT; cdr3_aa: CAGKREPSTEAFF
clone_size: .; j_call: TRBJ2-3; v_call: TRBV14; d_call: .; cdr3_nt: TGTGCCAGCAGCCAAGGGGCGACGAACACAGATACGCAGTATTTT; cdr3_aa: CASSQGATNTDTQYF
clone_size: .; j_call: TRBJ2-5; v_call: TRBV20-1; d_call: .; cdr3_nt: TGCAGTGCTAGACTCGAGGGGACCCAGTACTTC; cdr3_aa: CSARLEGTQYF
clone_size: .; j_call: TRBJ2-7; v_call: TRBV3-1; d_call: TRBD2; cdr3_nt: TGTGCCAGCAGCCCCCGGGCTAGCGGAACCTACGAGGAGTACTTC; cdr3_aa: CASSPRASGTYEEYF
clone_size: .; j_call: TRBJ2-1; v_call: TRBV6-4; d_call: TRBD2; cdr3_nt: TGTGCCAGCAGTGACCGTGGGACTAGCGGGGGGCGCTGGTTGTTCAACAATGAGCAGTTCTTC; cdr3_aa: CASSDRGTSGGRWLFNNEQFF
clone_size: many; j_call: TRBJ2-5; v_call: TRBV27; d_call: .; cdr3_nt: TGTGCCAGCAGTTTATACGACAGGCCCGAGACCCAGTACTTC; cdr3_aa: CASSLYDRPETQYF
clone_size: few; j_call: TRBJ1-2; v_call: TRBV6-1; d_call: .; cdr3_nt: TGTGCCAGCAGTGGGGACGGCTTCGGATCCGGCTACACCTTC; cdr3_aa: CASSGDGFGSGYTF
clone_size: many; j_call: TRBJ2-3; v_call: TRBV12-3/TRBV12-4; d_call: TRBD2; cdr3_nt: TGTGCCAGCAGGGGGGGGGGCACAGATACGCAGTATTTT; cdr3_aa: CASRGGGTDTQYF
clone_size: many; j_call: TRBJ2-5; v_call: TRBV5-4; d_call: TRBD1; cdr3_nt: TGTGCCAGCAGCTCCCCGGGACAGGGCCGCCAAGAGACCCAGTACTTC; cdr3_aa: CASSSPGQGRQETQYF
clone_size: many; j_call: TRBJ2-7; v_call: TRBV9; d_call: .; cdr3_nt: TGTGCCAGCAGCGTAGGTCGAGGATGGTCCTACGAGCAGTACTTC; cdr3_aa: CASSVGRGWSYEQYF